Listed below are T cell receptor beta chains from one sample, sequenced in a study of T cell changes during pregnancy in multiple sclerosis. Libraries were prepared by immunoSEQ multiplex PCR; TCRdb keeps only in-frame clonotypes and omits some of them. The sample includes 84,000 or so clones, roughly 93% of them seen just once. Sequencing used peripheral blood, obtained in the third trimester of pregnancy. All receptors come from a female donor with multiple sclerosis, enrolled in a pregnancy study. Both conserved end residues are part of each CDR3. A D gene is named only where the DNA matches it firmly. Clone size is not always given. Where it is, it says once, few, many or a class for expanded clones.

V gene	clone size	D gene	J gene	CDR3 length	CDR3 DNA	CDR3 protein
TRBV2	once	.	TRBJ1-1	14	TGTGCCAGCAGTAATCAAGAGTGGACAGCCGAAGCTTTCTTT	CASSNQEWTAEAFF
TRBV27	.	TRBD1	TRBJ1-2	11	TGTGCCAGCAGGCAGGGGGGAGGCTACACCTTC	CASRQGGGYTF
TRBV19	.	TRBD1	TRBJ1-1	21	TGTGCCAGTAGCCGCTATCGGGACAGGAGCAAGAATTCCCGTGAGAGGACTGAAGCTTTCTTT	CASSRYRDRSKNSRERTEAFF
TRBV4-2	.	.	TRBJ2-1	14	TGTGCCAGCAGCCAGGTAACAGGGTTCGATGAGCAGTTCTTC	CASSQVTGFDEQFF
TRBV27	.	TRBD1	TRBJ1-2	18	TGTGCCAGCAGTTTGAAAGGGGGCGTAGTTGGATTCAACTATGGCTACACCTTC	CASSLKGGVVGFNYGYTF
TRBV6-5	.	TRBD1	TRBJ1-1	14	TGTGCCAGCACCTTGGACAGGGTGAACACTGAAGCTTTCTTT	CASTLDRVNTEAFF
TRBV5-4	.	TRBD2	TRBJ2-5	14	TGTGCCAGCAGCGGGACTAGCGGGGGAGAGACCCAGTACTTC	CASSGTSGGETQYF
TRBV11-2	.	.	TRBJ1-4	15	TGTGCCAGCAGCCTGGCGGGGTCTGAGGGCGAAAAACTGTTTTTT	CASSLAGSEGEKLFF
TRBV30	.	TRBD1	TRBJ1-4	13	TGTGCCTGGAATCCGGACAGGGGGCACGGACTGTTTTTT	CAWNPDRGHGLFF
TRBV5-5	once	TRBD1	TRBJ1-2	14	TGTGCCAGCAGCTTGGAACAGGGGCACTATGGCTACACCTTC	CASSLEQGHYGYTF
TRBV6-5	.	.	TRBJ2-3	13	TGTGCCAGCAGTGCGGTTAGCACAGATACGCAGTATTTT	CASSAVSTDTQYF
TRBV9	.	TRBD1	TRBJ2-2	17	TGTGCCAGCAGCACACCGACAGGGGGCGCGGACACCGGGGAGCTGTTTTTT	CASSTPTGGADTGELFF
TRBV5-6	.	TRBD1	TRBJ1-5	17	TGTGCCAGCAGCTTTACCCAGGGGGCAGGGGGCAATCAGCCCCAGCATTTT	CASSFTQGAGGNQPQHF
TRBV4-1	.	TRBD1	TRBJ2-5	16	TGCGCCAGCAGCCCCCGCGGCAGGGGGCTTCAAGAGACCCAGTACTTC	CASSPRGRGLQETQYF
TRBV5-1	.	.	TRBJ2-5	17	TGCGCCAGCAGCTTGGAACGGATGACAGGACAACAAGAGACCCAGTACTTC	CASSLERMTGQQETQYF
TRBV9	.	TRBD2	TRBJ2-1	16	TGTGCCAGCAGCGTAGACTCAAGCGGGGGGGCCAATGAGCAGTTCTTC	CASSVDSSGGANEQFF
TRBV28	.	TRBD1	TRBJ1-3	14	TGTGCCAGCAGTCACGGGACAGCAGGAAACACCATATATTTT	CASSHGTAGNTIYF
TRBV6-1	.	.	TRBJ2-3	14	TGTGCCAGCAGTGAGGGGGCTCCCCAAGATACGCAGTATTTT	CASSEGAPQDTQYF
TRBV29-1	.	.	TRBJ2-3	13	TGCAGCGTCGTTAGGGGAGGAACAGATACGCAGTATTTT	CSVVRGGTDTQYF
TRBV10-3	.	.	TRBJ1-1	12	TGTGCCTCCCAGGCCCACGGCCGGGAAGCTTTCTTT	CASQAHGREAFF
TRBV6-4	.	.	TRBJ2-3	14	TGTGCCAGCAGTGACTCTGGGGGCCCAGATACGCAGTATTTT	CASSDSGGPDTQYF
TRBV6-7	.	TRBD1	TRBJ1-5	19	TGTGCCAGCAGTTACCCTGGACAGGGCATACCCCGGGGCAATCAGCCCCAGCATTTT	CASSYPGQGIPRGNQPQHF
TRBV9	.	TRBD2	TRBJ2-1	16	TGTGCCAGCAGCGTATCTCCTAGCGGGGGCTTCAATGAGCAGTTCTTC	CASSVSPSGGFNEQFF
TRBV19	.	TRBD1	TRBJ1-1	13	TGTGCCACCACCCCTCGACAGGGAGTAGCGGCTTTCTTT	CATTPRQGVAAFF
TRBV30	.	.	TRBJ1-5	13	TGTGCCTGGAGCAAAGGGGAAAGCCAGCCCCAGCATTTT	CAWSKGESQPQHF
TRBV7-8	.	.	TRBJ2-2	16	TGTGCCAGCACCCTTGGTGGCGGGGTGAACACCGGGGAGCTGTTTTTT	CASTLGGGVNTGELFF
TRBV4-1	.	TRBD1	TRBJ1-1	15	TGCGCCAGCAGCCCCCCCGACAGGGCCTACACTGAAGCTTTCTTT	CASSPPDRAYTEAFF
TRBV6-1	once	.	TRBJ2-1	16	TGTGCCAGCAGTGAACGCGACTACGACTCCTACAATGAGCAGTTCTTC	CASSERDYDSYNEQFF
TRBV2	.	TRBD2	TRBJ2-3	15	TGTGCCAGCAGTGACAGCGGGGCGATCACAGATACGCAGTATTTT	CASSDSGAITDTQYF
TRBV2	.	TRBD2	TRBJ2-5	15	TGTGCCAGCAAGGATAGCGGGGGGGCTGGGGAGACCCAGTACTTC	CASKDSGGAGETQYF
TRBV6-6	.	.	TRBJ1-6	13	TGTGTGAGCAGCATCACTGAAAATTCACCCCTCCACTTT	CVSSITENSPLHF
TRBV11-3	.	.	TRBJ1-1	13	TGTGCCAGCAGCCTGCGCGGGAACACTGAAGCTTTCTTT	CASSLRGNTEAFF
TRBV18	few	TRBD1	TRBJ1-2	15	TGTGCCAGCTCACCTACCCCGGACAGGTTATATGGCTACACCTTC	CASSPTPDRLYGYTF